This TCR beta chain is from a study of cytomegalovirus exposure and HLA in healthy donors. Study results and limitations: Some TCR beta chains (roughly 150 of them) were listed as cytomegalovirus-associated. When the data were analyzed later, several of the most significant clusters appeared to be linked to common viral pathogens.

Amplification used 60 Vbeta primers and 13 Jbeta primers. Under the authors' procedure: Unique TCR beta chains totaled roughly 81 million in a later count, with around 12 million of them shared. Some clones are missing from TCRdb's copy, which holds only in-frame ones; the method was immunoSEQ multiplex PCR. V and J calls and clone size are as listed in that table; D and trimming were resolved from the DNA. This table has about 220,000 clones, roughly 75% appearing once. Trimming took 5 bases from V and 5 from J; bases not matched to a gene: 16. The CDR3 totals 17 residues. CDR1 is SGHTA and CDR2 is FQGTGA in the germline V gene. To note about this clone: What it recognizes is unknown.

Source material: PBMCs. The rearrangement links TRBV7-3 to TRBJ2-5; 8 nucleotides line up with TRBD2. This receptor was taken from a woman aged 25 to 45 in good health and CMV-seronegative. CDR3 in amino acids: CASSQTRTSPGSETQYF. Written as DNA, the CDR3 is TGTGCCAGCAGCCAAACCCGGACTAGCCCCGGCTCGGAGACCCAGTACTTC.